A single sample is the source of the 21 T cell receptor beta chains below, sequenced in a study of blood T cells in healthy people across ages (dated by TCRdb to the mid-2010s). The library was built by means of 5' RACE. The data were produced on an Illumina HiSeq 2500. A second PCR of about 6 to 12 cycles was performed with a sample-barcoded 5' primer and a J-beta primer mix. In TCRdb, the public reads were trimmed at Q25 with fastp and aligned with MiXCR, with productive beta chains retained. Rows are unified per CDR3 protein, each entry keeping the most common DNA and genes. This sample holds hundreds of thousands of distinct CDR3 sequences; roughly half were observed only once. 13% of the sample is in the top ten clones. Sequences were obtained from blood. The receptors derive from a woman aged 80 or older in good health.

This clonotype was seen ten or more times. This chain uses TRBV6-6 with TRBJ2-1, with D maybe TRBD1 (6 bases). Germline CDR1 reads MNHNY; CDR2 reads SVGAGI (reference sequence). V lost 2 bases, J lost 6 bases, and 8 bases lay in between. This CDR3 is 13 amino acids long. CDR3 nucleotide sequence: TGTGCCAGCAGTTACGCAGGGGTCAATGAGCAGTTCTTC. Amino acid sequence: CASSYAGVNEQFF.

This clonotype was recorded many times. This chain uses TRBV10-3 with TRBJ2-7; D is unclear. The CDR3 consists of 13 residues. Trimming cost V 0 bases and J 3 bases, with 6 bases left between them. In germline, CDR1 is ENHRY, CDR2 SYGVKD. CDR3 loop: CAISESKGYEQYF. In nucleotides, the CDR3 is TGTGCCATCAGTGAGTCTAAGGGCTACGAGCAGTACTTC.

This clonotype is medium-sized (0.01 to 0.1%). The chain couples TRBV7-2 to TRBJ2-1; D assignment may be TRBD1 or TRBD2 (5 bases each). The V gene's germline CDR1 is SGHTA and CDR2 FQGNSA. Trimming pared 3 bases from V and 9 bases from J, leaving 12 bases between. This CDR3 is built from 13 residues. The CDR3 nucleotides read TGTGCCAGCAGCTTCCTCACGGGGACTGAGCAGTTCTTC. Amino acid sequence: CASSFLTGTEQFF.

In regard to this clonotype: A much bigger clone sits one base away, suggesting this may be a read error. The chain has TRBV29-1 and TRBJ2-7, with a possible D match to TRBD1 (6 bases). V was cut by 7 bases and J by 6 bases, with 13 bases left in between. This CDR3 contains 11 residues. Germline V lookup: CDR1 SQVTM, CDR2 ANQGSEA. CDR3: CSGATGIEQYF. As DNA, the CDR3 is TGCAGCGGTGCTACAGGGATCGAGCAGTACTTC.

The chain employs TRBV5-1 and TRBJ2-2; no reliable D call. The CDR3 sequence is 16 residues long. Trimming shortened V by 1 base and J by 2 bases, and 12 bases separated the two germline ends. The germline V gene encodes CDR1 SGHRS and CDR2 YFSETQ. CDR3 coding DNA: TGCGCCAGCAGCTTGACGCAGCGCTTTAACACCGGGGAGCTGTTTTTT. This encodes CASSLTQRFNTGELFF.

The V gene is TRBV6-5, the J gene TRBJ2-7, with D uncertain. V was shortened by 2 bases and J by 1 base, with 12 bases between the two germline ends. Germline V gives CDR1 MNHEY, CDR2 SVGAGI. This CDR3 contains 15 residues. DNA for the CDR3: TGTGCCAGCAGTTACCCCTCGCAAGGATCCTACGAGCAGTACTTC. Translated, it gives CASSYPSQGSYEQYF.

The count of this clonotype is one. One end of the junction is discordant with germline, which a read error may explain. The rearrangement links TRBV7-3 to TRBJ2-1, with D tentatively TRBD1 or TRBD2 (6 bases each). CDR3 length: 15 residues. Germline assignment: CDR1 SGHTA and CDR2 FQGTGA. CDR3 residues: CASSPGGHHPNEQFF. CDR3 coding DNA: TGTGCTAGCAGCCCCGGGGGACATCACCCCAATGAGCAGTTCTTC.

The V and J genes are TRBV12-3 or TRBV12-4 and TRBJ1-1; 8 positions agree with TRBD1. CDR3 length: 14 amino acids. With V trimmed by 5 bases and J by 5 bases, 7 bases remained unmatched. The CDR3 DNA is TGTGCCAGCAGTCTTTCGACAGGGGTGACTGAAGCTTTCTTT. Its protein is CASSLSTGVTEAFF.

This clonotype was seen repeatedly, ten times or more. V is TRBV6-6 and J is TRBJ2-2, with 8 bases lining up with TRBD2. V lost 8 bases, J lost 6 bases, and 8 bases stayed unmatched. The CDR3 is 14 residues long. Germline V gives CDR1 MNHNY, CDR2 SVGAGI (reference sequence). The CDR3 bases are TGTGCCAGCGTCGAGCGGGAGTCCTCCGGGGAGCTGTTTTTT. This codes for CASVERESSGELFF.

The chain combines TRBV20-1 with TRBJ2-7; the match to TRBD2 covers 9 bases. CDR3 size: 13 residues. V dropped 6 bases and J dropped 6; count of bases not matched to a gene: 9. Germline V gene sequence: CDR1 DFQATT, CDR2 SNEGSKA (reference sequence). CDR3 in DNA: TGCAGTGCCGCGGGGGGGAGTTACCTCGAGCAGTACTTC. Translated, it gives CSAAGGSYLEQYF.

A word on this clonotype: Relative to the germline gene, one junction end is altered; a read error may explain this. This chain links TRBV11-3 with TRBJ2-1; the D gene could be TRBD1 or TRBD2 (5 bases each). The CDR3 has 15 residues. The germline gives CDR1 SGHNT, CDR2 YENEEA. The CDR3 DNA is TGTGCTAGCAGCCCGGGACGGAGCCCCTACAATGAGCAGTTCTTC. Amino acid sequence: CASSPGRSPYNEQFF. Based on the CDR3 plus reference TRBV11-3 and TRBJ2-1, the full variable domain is EAGVVQSPRYKIIEKKQPVAFWCNPISGHNTLYWYLQNLGQGPELLIRYENEEAVDDSQLPKDRFSAERLKGVDSTLKIQPAELGDSAVYLCASSPGRSPYNEQFFGPGTRLTVL.

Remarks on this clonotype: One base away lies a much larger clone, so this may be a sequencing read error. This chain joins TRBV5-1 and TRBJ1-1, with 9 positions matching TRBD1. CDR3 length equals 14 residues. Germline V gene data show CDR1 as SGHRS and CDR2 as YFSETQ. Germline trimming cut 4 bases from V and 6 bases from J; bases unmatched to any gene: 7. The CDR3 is CASSVDRGSPEAFF. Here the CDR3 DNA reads TGCGCCAGCAGCGTGGACAGGGGATCCCCTGAAGCTTTCTTT. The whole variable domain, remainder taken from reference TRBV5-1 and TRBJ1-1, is KAGVTQTPRYLIKTRGQQVTLSCSPISGHRSVSWYQQTPGQGLQFLFEYFSETQRNKGNFPGRFSGRQFSNSRSEMNVSTLELGDSALYLCASSVDRGSPEAFFGQGTRLTVV.

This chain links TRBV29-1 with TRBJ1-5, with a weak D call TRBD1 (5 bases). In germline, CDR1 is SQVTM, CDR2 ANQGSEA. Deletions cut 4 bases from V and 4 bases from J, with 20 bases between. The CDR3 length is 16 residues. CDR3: CSVAGGLSRANQPQHF. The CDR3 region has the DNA TGCAGCGTTGCGGGGGGGTTGTCCAGGGCTAATCAGCCCCAGCATTTT.

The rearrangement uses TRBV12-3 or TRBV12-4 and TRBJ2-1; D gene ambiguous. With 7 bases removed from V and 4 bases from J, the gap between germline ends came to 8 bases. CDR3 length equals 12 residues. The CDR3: CASNLNYNEQFF. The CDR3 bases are TGTGCCAGCAACCTTAATTACAATGAGCAGTTCTTC.

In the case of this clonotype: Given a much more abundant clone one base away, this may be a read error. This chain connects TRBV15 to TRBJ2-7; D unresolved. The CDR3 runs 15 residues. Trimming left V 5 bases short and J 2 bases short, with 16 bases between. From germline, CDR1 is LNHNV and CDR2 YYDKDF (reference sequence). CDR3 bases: TGTGCCACCAGCGACTGGATGGAGCTAACCTACGAGCAGTACTTC. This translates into CATSDWMELTYEQYF.

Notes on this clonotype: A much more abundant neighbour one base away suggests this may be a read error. The CDR3 DNA is TGTGCCAGCAGTTTGGTGCGACTAGCGAGAGGTACGCAGTATTTT. It codes for CASSLVRLARGTQYF. V gene TRBV12-3 or TRBV12-4 combines with J gene TRBJ2-3, with 8 bases lining up with TRBD2. This CDR3 region has 15 residues. V was clipped by 3 bases and J by 8 bases; unmatched bases: 10.

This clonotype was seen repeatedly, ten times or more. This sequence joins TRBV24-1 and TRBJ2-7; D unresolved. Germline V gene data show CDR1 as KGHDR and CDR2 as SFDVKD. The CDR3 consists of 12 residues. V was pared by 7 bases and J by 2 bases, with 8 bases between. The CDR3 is CATRRRTYEQYF. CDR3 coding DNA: TGTGCCACCAGAAGGAGAACCTACGAGCAGTACTTC.

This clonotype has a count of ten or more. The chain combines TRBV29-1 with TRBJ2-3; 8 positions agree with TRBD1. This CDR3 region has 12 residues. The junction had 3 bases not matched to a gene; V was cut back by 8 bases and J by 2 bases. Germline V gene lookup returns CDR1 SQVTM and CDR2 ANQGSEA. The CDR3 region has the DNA TGCAGCTCAGGGGGCCCCACAGATACGCAGTATTTT. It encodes CSSGGPTDTQYF.

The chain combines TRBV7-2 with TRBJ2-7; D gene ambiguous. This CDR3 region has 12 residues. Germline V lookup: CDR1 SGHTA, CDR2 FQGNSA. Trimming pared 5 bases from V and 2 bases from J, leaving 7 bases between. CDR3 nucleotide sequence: TGTGCCAGCAGCCACTGGGCCTACGAGCAGTACTTC. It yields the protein CASSHWAYEQYF.

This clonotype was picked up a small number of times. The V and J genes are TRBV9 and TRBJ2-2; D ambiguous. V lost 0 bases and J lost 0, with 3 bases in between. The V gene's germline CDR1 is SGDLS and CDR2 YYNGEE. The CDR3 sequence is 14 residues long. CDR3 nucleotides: TGTGCCAGCAGCGTAGCCCCGAACACCGGGGAGCTGTTTTTT. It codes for CASSVAPNTGELFF. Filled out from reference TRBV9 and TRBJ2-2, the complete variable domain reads DSGVTQTPKHLITATGQRVTLRCSPRSGDLSVYWYQQSLDQGLQFLIQYYNGEERAKGNILERFSAQQFPDLHSELNLSSLELGDSALYFCASSVAPNTGELFFGEGSRLTVL.

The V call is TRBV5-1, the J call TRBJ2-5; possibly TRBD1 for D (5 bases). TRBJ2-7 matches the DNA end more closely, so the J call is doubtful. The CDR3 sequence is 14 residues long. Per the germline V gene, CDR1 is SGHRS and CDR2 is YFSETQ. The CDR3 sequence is CASSIGQGGYEQYF. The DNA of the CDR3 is TGCGCCAGCAGCATCGGCCAGGGCGGTTACGAGCAGTACTTC.